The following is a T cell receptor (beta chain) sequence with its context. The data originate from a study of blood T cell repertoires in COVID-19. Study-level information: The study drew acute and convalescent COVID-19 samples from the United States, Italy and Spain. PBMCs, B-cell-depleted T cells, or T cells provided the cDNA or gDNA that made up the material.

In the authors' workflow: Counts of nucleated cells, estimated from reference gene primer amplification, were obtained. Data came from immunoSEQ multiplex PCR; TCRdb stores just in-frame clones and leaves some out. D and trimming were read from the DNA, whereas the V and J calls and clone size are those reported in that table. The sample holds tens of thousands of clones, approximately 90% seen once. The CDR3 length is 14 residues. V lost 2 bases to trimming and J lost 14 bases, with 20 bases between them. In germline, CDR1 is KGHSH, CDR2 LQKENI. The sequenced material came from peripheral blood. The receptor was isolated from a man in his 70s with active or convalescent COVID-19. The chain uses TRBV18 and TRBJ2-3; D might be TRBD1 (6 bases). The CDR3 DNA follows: TGTGCCAGCTCACCATCAAATTCCGCGGACAGTCTGTATTTT. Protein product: CASSPSNSADSLYF.